A selection of T cell receptor beta chains follows, all from one sample in a study of Ad26.COV2.S vaccination and SARS-CoV-2 variants. The repertoire was sequenced with immunoSEQ multiplex PCR; TCRdb's copy has only in-frame clones and lacks some. The data show 250,000 to 300,000 clones, approximately 89% seen once. Sequencing used peripheral blood, obtained in a trial of Ad26.COV2.S vaccine versus placebo. Receptors were obtained from a person aged 18 to 65 who received the Ad26.COV2.S COVID-19 vaccine or a placebo. The CDR3 runs from the conserved cysteine through the conserved F or W. D genes are given only for firm matches. Clone size is stated in some rows and not others, as once, few, many or a class when expanded.

>NA|TRBJ1-1|TRBV2|NA
CASSEALVGTAFF
TGTGCCAGCAGTGAAGCGCTAGTGGGTACGGCTTTCTTT
>NA|TRBJ1-4|TRBV3-1/TRBV3-2|TRBD1
CASSHQGQGGEKLFF
TGTGCCAGCAGCCATCAGGGACAGGGAGGGGAAAAACTGTTTTTT
>NA|TRBJ1-2|TRBV5-1|TRBD1
CASSTGGGQGSNGYTF
TGCGCCAGCAGCACCGGCGGGGGACAGGGGTCCAATGGCTACACCTTC
>few|TRBJ1-6|TRBV28|TRBD1
CASGTEVVSLHF
TGTGCCAGCGGGACAGAGGTCGTCTCCCTCCACTTT
>NA|TRBJ1-1|TRBV18|NA
CASSGRNTEAFF
TGTGCCAGCTCGGGTCGGAACACTGAAGCTTTCTTT
>NA|TRBJ2-7|TRBV3-1/TRBV3-2|TRBD2
CASSRGLAGTIAYEQYF
TGTGCCAGCAGCCGAGGACTAGCGGGAACGATAGCCTACGAGCAGTACTTC
>NA|TRBJ1-4|TRBV5-6|NA
CASSLIRSEKLFF
TGTGCCAGCAGCTTGATACGGAGTGAAAAACTGTTTTTT
>NA|TRBJ2-1|TRBV3-1/TRBV3-2|TRBD1
CASSPAPGGWDEQFF
TGTGCCAGCAGCCCCGCCCCAGGGGGTTGGGATGAGCAGTTCTTC
>NA|TRBJ1-5|TRBV6-1|NA
CASSEVGPLGQPQHF
TGTGCCAGCAGTGAAGTGGGTCCCCTGGGGCAGCCCCAGCATTTT
>few|TRBJ1-5|TRBV12-5|TRBD1
CASGLGTGGSGQPQHF
TGTGCTAGTGGTTTGGGGACAGGGGGCTCGGGTCAGCCCCAGCATTTT